These 14 T cell receptor beta chains originate from one sample sequenced in a study of OX40 agonist ivuxolimab in advanced cancers. Some clones are missing from TCRdb's copy, which holds only in-frame ones; the method was immunoSEQ multiplex PCR. The sample lists some 71,000 clones; roughly 88% were seen once. The source material was CD4+ or CD8+ T cells sorted from blood, sampled in a trial of the OX40 agonist ivuxolimab. The receptors here all came from an adult with an advanced solid tumor such as melanoma, head and neck, liver or kidney cancer.

The chain employs TRBV27 and TRBJ1-6; no clear D. The length of the CDR3 is 14 residues. Germline V gene data show CDR1 as MNHEY and CDR2 as SMNVEV (reference sequence). V lost 8 bases and J lost 10, with 18 bases in between. As DNA, the CDR3 is TGTGCCAGCCATGCCGGGCCTGCGGGCTCACCCCTCCACTTT. Encoded protein: CASHAGPAGSPLHF.

The rearrangement uses TRBV2 and TRBJ1-1; a possible D gene is TRBD1 (6 bases). CDR3 length: 13 residues. V was pared by 7 bases and J by 5 bases, with 14 bases between. Per germline, CDR1 SNHLY and CDR2 FYNNEI. The CDR3 spells CASILQGNTEAFF. CDR3 in DNA: TGTGCCAGCATCTTACAGGGAAATACTGAAGCTTTCTTT.

In this sample, this clone turned up a few times. V usage is TRBV5-1 and J usage is TRBJ2-3; TRBD2 might be the D (5 bases). V was shortened by 0 bases and J by 2 bases, with 13 bases between the two germline ends. Germline loops: CDR1 SGHRS, CDR2 YFSETQ. This CDR3 region has 16 residues. The CDR3 loop is CASSLGLAHTTDTQYF. The CDR3 nucleotides are TGCGCCAGCAGCTTGGGGCTAGCCCATACCACAGATACGCAGTATTTT.

The chain recombines TRBV5-1 with TRBJ1-2; D is undetermined. This CDR3 has 12 amino acids. V was pared by 0 bases and J by 7 bases, with 7 bases between. Looked up from germline, CDR1 is SGHRS and CDR2 is YFSETQ. The CDR3: CASSLAERGYTF. CDR3 sequence (DNA): TGCGCCAGCAGCTTGGCCGAGCGTGGCTACACCTTC.

This rearrangement joins TRBV6-4 to TRBJ2-7, with D unresolved. Germline V gene lookup returns CDR1 MRHNA and CDR2 SNTAGT. CDR3 size: 12 residues. Trimming removed 3 bases from V and 3 bases from J, with 6 bases in between. This CDR3 reads CASSEQYYEQYF. As DNA, the CDR3 is TGTGCCAGCAGTGAACAGTACTACGAGCAGTACTTC.

In this sample, this clone turned up once. Here the CDR3 DNA reads TGTGCCAGCAGCTTAGCCCAATCCTATGGCTACACCTTC. This sequence encodes CASSLAQSYGYTF. The V call is TRBV11-2, the J call TRBJ1-2, with D unclear. V was clipped by 1 base and J by 4 bases, with 7 bases between them. This CDR3 comprises 13 residues. In germline, CDR1 is SGHAT, CDR2 FQNNGV.

The table lists this clone with a count of one. The gene calls are TRBV28 and TRBJ1-2; D is perhaps TRBD1 (5 bases). Per the germline V gene, CDR1 is MDHEN and CDR2 is SYDVKM. The CDR3 is 12 amino acids. V was pared by 2 bases and J by 12 bases, with 13 bases between. The CDR3 DNA reads as TGTGCCAGCAGTTTAGTCCAGGGTGGAAACACCTTC. It codes for CASSLVQGGNTF.

In this sample, this clone turned up once. The chain links TRBV6-5 to TRBJ1-5; D not resolved. Germline CDR1 reads MNHEY; CDR2 reads SVGAGI. Trimming took 8 bases from V and 1 from J, leaving 12 bases between them. This CDR3 has 14 amino acids. CDR3 DNA sequence: TGTGCCAGCCGCGGAGAGGGAAGCAATCAGCCCCAGCATTTT. As protein: CASRGEGSNQPQHF.

The chain is built from TRBV9 and TRBJ1-6; 9 positions match TRBD1. The junction had 5 bases not matched to a gene; V was cut back by 6 bases and J by 10 bases. Per the germline V gene, CDR1 is SGDLS and CDR2 is YYNGEE. This CDR3 spans 13 amino acids. The CDR3 reads CASKGQGASPLHF. In DNA form, the CDR3 reads TGTGCCAGCAAGGGACAGGGAGCATCACCCCTCCACTTT.

This clone was counted only a few times. Here the CDR3 reads CASSFTIGKGYGYTF. In DNA form, the CDR3 reads TGTGCCAGCAGCTTTACCATCGGGAAGGGCTATGGCTACACCTTC. V usage is TRBV7-2 and J usage is TRBJ1-2; no clear D. V shed 3 bases and J shed 4 bases, with 15 bases lying between them. CDR3 size: 15 residues. In germline, CDR1 is SGHTA, CDR2 FQGNSA.

The CDR3, as DNA: TGTGCCAGCAGCTTGGCCCGGCAAAAACTGTTTTTT. It encodes CASSLARQKLFF. J is TRBJ1-4 and V is TRBV5-8; unclear D gene. The CDR3 spans 12 residues. The V gene's germline CDR1 is SGHTS and CDR2 YDEGEE. V lost 0 bases and J lost 9, with 6 bases in between.

Worth noting for this clone: At one end the junction does not follow the germline gene, possibly because of a read error. This specimen includes other DNA sequences encoding the same CDR3. This sequence joins TRBV30 and TRBJ1-2, with a possible D match to TRBD1 (6 bases). CDR1 GTSNPN and CDR2 SVGIG come from the germline V gene (reference sequence). This CDR3 spans 16 amino acids. CDR3 bases: TGCGCCTGGAGTGGTGGAAGCGGGGGCCCTAACTATGGCTACACCTTC. Translating gives CAWSGGSGGPNYGYTF.

This sequence joins TRBV5-1 and TRBJ2-1; TRBD2 agrees at 11 bases. The CDR3 contains 16 residues. J lost 8 bases, V lost 0 bases, and 7 bases had no gene match. CDR1 is SGHRS and CDR2 is YFSETQ in the germline V gene. DNA for the CDR3: TGCGCCAGCAGCTTGGTAGCTAGCGGGGGGTATCATGAGCAGTTCTTC. This encodes CASSLVASGGYHEQFF.

This sequence joins TRBV18 and TRBJ1-1; D may be TRBD1 (6 bases). The CDR3 covers 13 residues. Germline CDR1 reads KGHSH; CDR2 reads LQKENI. Trimming took 0 bases from V and 8 from J, leaving 10 bases between them. CDR3 coding DNA: TGTGCCAGCTCACCACCGACAGGACTGGAAGCTTTCTTT. It translates to CASSPPTGLEAFF.